This is a list of T cell receptor beta chains from one sample in a study of Ad26.COV2.S vaccination and SARS-CoV-2 variants. TCRdb's table, derived via immunoSEQ multiplex PCR, lists solely in-frame clones and lacks some. This sample has 87,000 or so clones; 82% occur once, and the top ten carry about 16%. This specimen was peripheral blood, taken after recovery from COVID-19. Receptors originate from a human donor who had recovered from COVID-19. Both conserved end residues are part of each CDR3. Each record gives: clone size, V gene, D gene, J gene, CDR3 DNA, CDR3 protein. The D gene is left open where the match is weak. Rows give clone size only sometimes, using once, few, many, or a class for an expanded clone.

NA	TRBV20-1	TRBD1	TRBJ1-6	TGCAGTGCTAGTCGACAGGGGCTTGGGAATTCACCCCTCCACTTT	CSASRQGLGNSPLHF
NA	TRBV5-1	NA	TRBJ2-3	TGCGCCAGCAGCTTGGAGAGGGGCCCAGATACGCAGTATTTT	CASSLERGPDTQYF
NA	TRBV7-9	NA	TRBJ2-7	TGTGCCAGCAGCAGAGAGTTCCTTACGGCTGTGCAGTACTTC	CASSREFLTAVQYF
NA	TRBV5-6	TRBD1	TRBJ1-2	TGTGCCAGCAGCTTGAGGGACAGCTATACTAACTATGGCTACACCTTC	CASSLRDSYTNYGYTF
NA	TRBV6-2/TRBV6-3	NA	TRBJ1-1	TGTGCCAGCAGCCCAACTCCGGGGAGCACTGAAGCTTTCTTT	CASSPTPGSTEAFF
NA	TRBV11-3	NA	TRBJ2-4	TGTGCCAGCAGCTTTACGACAGTAGCCAAAAACATTCAGTACTTC	CASSFTTVAKNIQYF
NA	TRBV7-6	NA	TRBJ2-7	TGTGCCAGCAGCCTTCCGGCGGGTGCTAGCCGTAATACGAGGGAGCAGTACTTC	CASSLPAGASRNTREQYF
NA	TRBV20-1	NA	TRBJ2-1	TGCAGTGCTAGTGCTAGATTTCAGTACAATGAGCAGTTCTTC	CSASARFQYNEQFF
once	TRBV9	NA	TRBJ2-1	TGTGCCAGCAGCGTAGGACTGGGTTCTTACAATGAGCAGTTCTTC	CASSVGLGSYNEQFF
NA	TRBV5-6	NA	TRBJ1-4	TGTGCCAGCAGCTTGGAGGGACACCCGTTAGGTCGGCTGTTTTTT	CASSLEGHPLGRLFF
NA	TRBV7-2	NA	TRBJ1-4	TGTGCCAGCAGCTTAGTGGCGGTATTTAATGAAAAACTGTTTTTT	CASSLVAVFNEKLFF
NA	TRBV4-1	NA	TRBJ2-3	TGCGCCAGCAGCCTGCGGACAGCCACAGATACGCAGTATTTT	CASSLRTATDTQYF
NA	TRBV3-1/TRBV3-2	NA	TRBJ1-4	TGTGCCAGCAGAAGAGGGGAAAAACTGTTTTTT	CASRRGEKLFF
NA	TRBV9	NA	TRBJ2-7	TGTGCCAGCAGCGTAGGGGGGGCAGCGAGCTCCTACGAGCAGTACTTC	CASSVGGAASSYEQYF
NA	TRBV29-1	NA	TRBJ2-6	TGCAGCGTTGAGACCATCTCTGGGGCCAACGTCCTGACTTTC	CSVETISGANVLTF
NA	TRBV28	TRBD1	TRBJ2-7	TGTGCCAGCAGTTTCGCAGGGACAGTCTTCGAGCAGTACTTC	CASSFAGTVFEQYF
NA	TRBV7-8	NA	TRBJ1-2	TGTGCCAGCAGCCCGGGACGGACCTATGGCTACACCTTC	CASSPGRTYGYTF
once	TRBV5-4	NA	TRBJ1-3	TGTGCCAGCAGAGGTGGTTTGGCAGACACCATATATTTT	CASRGGLADTIYF
NA	TRBV5-6	NA	TRBJ2-3	TGTGCCAGCAGCTTGGATTCAGGCATCACAGATACGCAGTATTTT	CASSLDSGITDTQYF
NA	TRBV5-4	TRBD2	TRBJ2-3	TGTGCCAGCAGCGCCCGGACTAGCGTGGCGCAGTATTTT	CASSARTSVAQYF
NA	TRBV3-1/TRBV3-2	TRBD2	TRBJ2-2	TGTGCCAGCCAGAGCGGGAGTGGGACCGGGGAGCTGTTTTTT	CASQSGSGTGELFF
NA	TRBV9	NA	TRBJ2-2	TGTGCCAGCAGCTACAATGTCGAAGGGTCAAACACCGGGGAGCTGTTTTTT	CASSYNVEGSNTGELFF
NA	TRBV15	NA	TRBJ2-7	TGTGCCACCAGCAGAGATCGTCACGAGCAGTACTTC	CATSRDRHEQYF
NA	TRBV4-3	NA	TRBJ2-3	TGCGCCAGCAGCCAAGATCTTGGAGGGAGTGGCACAGATACGCAGTATTTT	CASSQDLGGSGTDTQYF
NA	TRBV10-3	NA	TRBJ2-5	TGTGCCATCAGTGAGTCCTATGAGCGAGAGACCCAGTACTTC	CAISESYERETQYF
NA	TRBV18	TRBD1	TRBJ2-5	TGTGCCAGCTCACCCGGACAGGGCCAAGAGACCCAGTACTTC	CASSPGQGQETQYF
few	TRBV7-6	NA	TRBJ1-1	TGTGCCAGCAGCTCGGGGGGCCTGGGGAACACTGAAGCTTTCTTT	CASSSGGLGNTEAFF
few	TRBV18	TRBD1	TRBJ1-5	TGTGCCAGCTCACTGGGACAGGGTTTGGCCCAGCCCCAGCATTTT	CASSLGQGLAQPQHF
NA	TRBV7-2	NA	TRBJ2-1	TGTGCCAGCAGCGACGTGGTAGCTTCCTACAATGAGCAGTTCTTC	CASSDVVASYNEQFF
NA	TRBV7-2	NA	TRBJ1-1	TGTGCCAGCAGCATGGGGGTCCGCACTGAAGCTTTCTTT	CASSMGVRTEAFF
NA	TRBV4-2	TRBD1	TRBJ1-1	TGTGCCAGCAGCCCCATTCCTAGGCAGGGGGCGAAGCTAGCTGAAGCTTTCTTT	CASSPIPRQGAKLAEAFF
NA	TRBV16	NA	TRBJ2-7	TGTGCCAGCAGAGTACTCGGACAAAGCTCCTACGAGCAGTACTTC	CASRVLGQSSYEQYF
NA	TRBV7-9	NA	TRBJ2-3	TGTGCCAGCAGCTTAGCTGGAGCAGGTACGCAGTATTTT	CASSLAGAGTQYF
NA	TRBV27	NA	TRBJ1-4	TGTGCCAGCAGTTTATCGCGGCCTAATGAAAAACTGTTTTTT	CASSLSRPNEKLFF
NA	TRBV19	NA	TRBJ1-1	TGTGCCAGTAGACGGGGAGAGAGGAACACTGAAGCTTTCTTT	CASRRGERNTEAFF
NA	TRBV2	NA	TRBJ2-5	TGTGCCAGCAGGACAGAAGTAGAAGAGACCCAGTACTTC	CASRTEVEETQYF
NA	TRBV20-1	TRBD2	TRBJ2-5	TGCAGTGCTAGTTTCATAGCGGGAGGACAAGAGACCCAGTACTTC	CSASFIAGGQETQYF
NA	TRBV18	NA	TRBJ2-5	TGTGCCAGCTCACCCACGGGGTCAGAGACCCAGTACTTC	CASSPTGSETQYF
NA	TRBV29-1	TRBD2	TRBJ2-1	TGCAGCGTTGGCGGCCTAGCGGGATCCTACAATGAGCAGTTCTTC	CSVGGLAGSYNEQFF
NA	TRBV29-1	NA	TRBJ1-1	TGCAGCGTGGTAGGGATGTGGACTGAAGCTTTCTTT	CSVVGMWTEAFF
once	TRBV11-2	NA	TRBJ1-1	TGTGCCAGCAGCTTACGGTCAGGCACTGAAGCTTTCTTT	CASSLRSGTEAFF
NA	TRBV12-3/TRBV12-4	NA	TRBJ2-3	TGTGCCAGCAGTTTAAGAGGGTCAGATACGCAGTATTTT	CASSLRGSDTQYF
NA	TRBV6-4	NA	TRBJ2-3	TGTGCCAGCGGCCCCGGAGCCACAGATACGCAGTATTTT	CASGPGATDTQYF
few	TRBV5-1	TRBD2	TRBJ2-7	TGCGCCAGCAGCTTGGATCCGAGCGGGAGCTCCTACGAGCAGTACTTC	CASSLDPSGSSYEQYF
NA	TRBV20-1	NA	TRBJ1-1	TGCAGTGCTTCCAGGGAGGAAGCTTTCTTT	CSASREEAFF
NA	TRBV10-3	TRBD2	TRBJ2-1	TGTGCCATCACTAGCGGGCCCTCCTACAATGAGCAGTTCTTC	CAITSGPSYNEQFF